This entry lists 21 T cell receptor beta chains sequenced from one sample in a study of T cells after yellow fever vaccination. MiXCR, run by TCRdb on the 5' RACE reads, gives a single entry per CDR3 protein. The data contain about 94,000 distinct CDR3 sequences, about 8.8% of them singletons. The sample was CD8+ T cells not binding an NS4B(214-222) dextramer, sorted from PBMCs, taken less than 16 days after the first yellow fever vaccination. Receptors originate from a man between 18 and 35 years old who received the YFV17D yellow fever vaccine.

The CDR3 DNA sequence: TGTGCCAGCAGCGCTCCCGATCTCGGACTAGCGGGGTACAATGAGCAGTTCTTC. It yields the protein CASSAPDLGLAGYNEQFF. The J gene is TRBJ2-1, the V gene TRBV11-1; TRBD2 aligns across 12 bases. CDR1 is SGHAT, CDR2 FQDESV, per germline (reference sequence). The junction had 12 bases not matched to a gene; V was cut back by 5 bases and J by 4 bases. The CDR3 is made up of 18 amino acids.

This clonotype was counted only a few times. The V gene is TRBV4-1, the J gene TRBJ2-5, with 7 positions matching TRBD2. This CDR3 spans 14 amino acids. Per germline, CDR1 MGHRA and CDR2 YSYEKL. The trim removed 1 base at V and 5 bases at J, leaving 4 bases unmatched. The CDR3 loop reads CASSQATSLETQYF. The CDR3 DNA is TGCGCCAGCAGCCAAGCGACTAGCTTGGAGACCCAGTACTTC.

In its sample, this clonotype was seen many times. The chain carries TRBV7-2 and TRBJ2-7; D possibly corresponds to TRBD2 (5 bases). With 5 bases removed from V and 2 bases from J, the gap between germline ends came to 10 bases. The CDR3 length is 13 residues. Germline loops: CDR1 SGHTA, CDR2 FQGNSA. CDR3: CASSVGLTYEQYF. For the CDR3, the DNA is TGTGCCAGCAGCGTCGGACTCACCTACGAGCAGTACTTC.

The chain has TRBV27 and TRBJ1-2; tentative D call: TRBD1 (6 bases). Trimming stripped 5 bases from V and 0 bases from J, with 10 bases between. Germline CDR1 reads MNHEY; CDR2 reads SMNVEV (reference sequence). The CDR3 spans 14 residues. CDR3 sequence: CASSRRGPNYGYTF. CDR3 in DNA: TGTGCCAGCAGTCGCAGGGGACCTAACTATGGCTACACCTTC.

The rearrangement joins TRBV7-9 to TRBJ1-5, with D hard to call. V lost 2 bases and J 5 bases, leaving 10 bases between the germline ends. Germline CDR1 reads SEHNR; CDR2 reads FQNEAQ (reference sequence). The CDR3 has 14 residues. This chain's CDR3 is CASSLHEGDQPQHF. In nucleotides, the CDR3 is TGTGCCAGCAGCTTACACGAAGGCGATCAGCCCCAGCATTTT.

This clonotype was seen at least ten times. V is TRBV14 and J is TRBJ2-5; no firm D call. Germline loops: CDR1 SGHDN, CDR2 FVKESK. This CDR3 comprises 12 residues. V shed 5 bases and J shed 4 bases, with 8 bases lying between them. The CDR3 DNA reads TGTGCCAGCAGCTTGCTTATAGAGACCCAGTACTTC. Translating it yields CASSLLIETQYF.

This clonotype showed up just a few times. This rearrangement joins TRBV5-1 to TRBJ2-3, with D unclear. In germline, CDR1 is SGHRS, CDR2 YFSETQ. The CDR3 runs 13 residues. V dropped 2 bases and J dropped 4 bases, with 8 bases sitting between them. The CDR3 is CASSFGKADTQYF. In DNA form, the CDR3 reads TGCGCCAGCAGCTTTGGTAAGGCAGATACGCAGTATTTT.

This clonotype was seen ten or more times. V is TRBV29-1 and J is TRBJ1-6; 9 bases align to TRBD1. V gave up 7 bases and J gave up 6 bases; unmatched junction bases: 4. The CDR3 is made up of 13 amino acids. CDR1 is SQVTM, CDR2 ANQGSEA, per germline. In DNA form, the CDR3 reads TGCAGCGCCCTGACAGGGGGTAATTCACCCCTCCACTTT. Translated: CSALTGGNSPLHF.

This clonotype was detected only a few times. The CDR3 nucleotides are TGTGCCAGTAGTGCTGGGGGCACCTTGGATGAGCAGTTCTTC. Translation: CASSAGGTLDEQFF. The genes are TRBV19 and TRBJ2-1, with a tentative D call TRBD1 (6 bases). V lost 5 bases and J lost 8, with 16 bases in between. The CDR3 contains 14 residues. CDR1 is LNHDA, CDR2 SQIVND, per germline (reference sequence).

The gene calls are TRBV28 and TRBJ1-5; D is ambiguous. Germline V gene data show CDR1 as MDHEN and CDR2 as SYDVKM. This CDR3 spans 13 amino acids. The V end was cut by 6 bases, the J end by 3 bases, with 9 bases between. The CDR3 here is CASRPTDNQPQHF. The CDR3 bases are TGTGCCAGCAGACCGACTGACAATCAGCCCCAGCATTTT.

A few counts support this clonotype. The chain is built from TRBV10-3 and TRBJ1-3; 7 bases fit TRBD1. The CDR3 length is 14 residues. Germline CDR1 is ENHRY and CDR2 is SYGVKD. With V trimmed by 7 bases and J by 7 bases, 10 bases remained unmatched. CDR3 sequence reads: CAITLDRDRNTIYF. CDR3 nucleotides: TGTGCCATCACCCTCGACAGGGATCGCAACACCATATATTTT.

This clonotype was recorded many times. The CDR3 nucleotides are TGCAGCGTTTATTCCCGGGATGGGACAGATATCTACGAGCAGTACTTC. Its protein product is CSVYSRDGTDIYEQYF. The rearrangement links TRBV29-1 to TRBJ2-7; 7 bases line up with TRBD1. V lost 5 bases, J lost 3 bases, and 16 bases stayed unmatched. Germline CDR1 is SQVTM and CDR2 is ANQGSEA. The CDR3 length is 16 residues.

This clonotype came up many times. The gene calls are TRBV4-1 and TRBJ1-1; D is ambiguous. The CDR3 is 14 amino acids. With 0 bases removed from V and 4 bases from J, the gap between germline ends came to 9 bases. Germline loops: CDR1 MGHRA, CDR2 YSYEKL. The CDR3: CASSQDPPATEAFF. CDR3 DNA: TGCGCCAGCAGCCAAGACCCTCCGGCCACTGAAGCTTTCTTT.

This clonotype was counted at least ten times. V gene TRBV5-1 combines with J gene TRBJ2-1, with 7 bases aligning to TRBD1. The CDR3 totals 17 residues. The trim removed 0 bases at V and 0 bases at J, leaving 6 bases unmatched. The V gene's germline CDR1 is SGHRS and CDR2 YFSETQ. Here the CDR3 reads CASSLAETGISYNEQFF. Here the CDR3 DNA reads TGCGCCAGCAGCTTGGCTGAGACAGGGATCTCCTACAATGAGCAGTTCTTC.

This clonotype came up many times. This chain uses TRBV24-1 with TRBJ2-1, with D possibly TRBD1 on 6 matching bases. Per the germline V gene, CDR1 is KGHDR and CDR2 is SFDVKD. Trimming took 4 bases from V and 10 from J, leaving 13 bases between them. The CDR3 contains 13 residues. In DNA form, the CDR3 reads TGTGCCACCAGTGAGAGGACAGACCGGGAGCAGTTCTTC. Translating gives CATSERTDREQFF.

This clonotype turned up a few times. V gene TRBV12-3 or TRBV12-4 combines with J gene TRBJ1-2; perhaps TRBD1 as D (5 bases). Trimming removed 7 bases from V and 1 base from J, with 7 bases in between. The CDR3 totals 12 residues. Here the CDR3 DNA reads TGTGCCAGCAAGGGACTTAACTATGGCTACACCTTC. This sequence encodes CASKGLNYGYTF.

This clonotype was seen a few times. This rearrangement joins TRBV5-6 to TRBJ2-1; no clear D gene. The V end was cut by 0 bases, the J end by 8 bases, with 9 bases between. The CDR3 runs to 13 residues. In germline, CDR1 is SGHDT, CDR2 YYEEEE. In DNA, the CDR3 is TGTGCCAGCAGCTTGGGGGCAGTCTATGAGCAGTTCTTC. Translating gives CASSLGAVYEQFF. Drawing the rest from reference TRBV5-6 and TRBJ2-1, the complete variable domain is DAGVTQSPTHLIKTRGQQVTLRCSPKSGHDTVSWYQQALGQGPQFIFQYYEEEERQRGNFPDRFSGHQFPNYSSELNVNALLLGDSALYLCASSLGAVYEQFFGPGTRLTVL.

The chain has TRBV5-1 and TRBJ2-1; D remains unclear. Germline CDR1 is SGHRS and CDR2 is YFSETQ. V was cut by 4 bases and J by 6 bases, with 20 bases left in between. CDR3 length: 16 amino acids. The chain's CDR3 is CASSPTGRAGTNEQFF. The CDR3 DNA sequence: TGCGCCAGCAGCCCCACGGGCCGGGCAGGAACCAATGAGCAGTTCTTC.

The chain joins TRBV11-2 to TRBJ2-5, with 8 nucleotides matching TRBD2. This CDR3 has 17 residues. The J segment lost 2 bases and the V segment lost 0 bases, leaving 8 bases of the junction unmatched. Germline CDR1 is SGHAT and CDR2 is FQNNGV. CDR3 nucleotides: TGTGCCAGCAGCTTAGAGGTCGCGGGGGGCTTTCAAGAGACCCAGTACTTC. This translates into CASSLEVAGGFQETQYF.

The CDR3 sequence is CASSPGSAGASTDTQYF. The DNA for the CDR3 is TGTGCCAGCTCACCAGGTTCAGCCGGGGCGAGCACAGATACGCAGTATTTT. J is TRBJ2-3 and V is TRBV18; D might be TRBD1 or TRBD2, each matching 5 bases. Germline-derived CDR1 and CDR2 are KGHSH and LQKENI. Deletions cut 2 bases from V and 0 bases from J, with 15 bases between. There are 17 residues in the CDR3.

The chain links TRBV28 to TRBJ1-5; perhaps TRBD1 as D (7 bases). Judging by the DNA end, TRBJ2-3 fits better; the J call may be wrong. The CDR3 is 15 amino acids. Germline V gene sequence: CDR1 MDHEN, CDR2 SYDVKM. The CDR3 DNA reads as TGTGCCAGCAGTTCAAGGGACAGTCCGGGAGAGCCCCAGTATTTT. Translated: CASSSRDSPGEPQYF.